The rows below give T cell receptor beta chains drawn from one sample of a study of blood T cell repertoires in COVID-19. Assay: immunoSEQ multiplex PCR; the TCRdb copy retains only in-frame clones and omits some. Seen here are approximately 120,000 clones, 80% to 85% observed once, and the top ten hold 18%. The source material was PBMCs or T cells enriched from blood (not recorded which). These receptors all stem from a man aged 30 to 39 who had recovered from COVID-19. The CDR3 runs from the conserved cysteine through the conserved F or W. Fields, in order: CDR3 length, clone size, J gene, V gene, D gene, CDR3 protein, CDR3 DNA. D genes are given only for firm matches. Size tells how often a clone was seen (once, few, many) or the class of an expanded clone, and some rows leave it out.

15,-,TRBJ1-5,TRBV19,-,CASFHGPVSNQPQHF,TGTGCCAGTTTCCATGGCCCAGTAAGCAATCAGCCCCAGCATTTT
15,once,TRBJ2-7,TRBV6-5,-,CASSYGQGGSYEQYF,TGTGCCAGCAGTTACGGGCAGGGGGGATCCTACGAGCAGTACTTC
14,-,TRBJ2-7,TRBV5-1,-,CASSLGTPTYEQYF,TGCGCCAGCAGCTTGGGGACTCCAACCTACGAGCAGTACTTC
16,-,TRBJ2-3,TRBV19,TRBD1,CASSLSPGQTSDTQYF,TGTGCCAGTAGCCTTAGCCCGGGACAGACCTCAGATACGCAGTATTTT
14,-,TRBJ2-2,TRBV11-1,-,CASSLSGNTGELFF,TGTGCCAGCAGTCTCAGCGGGAACACCGGGGAGCTGTTTTTT
15,-,TRBJ1-2,TRBV5-4,TRBD1,CASSWASSGGYGYTF,TGTGCCAGCAGCTGGGCGTCGTCAGGGGGCTATGGCTACACCTTC
15,-,TRBJ2-3,TRBV5-1,TRBD2,CASSLAGEGTDTQYF,TGCGCCAGCAGTTTAGCGGGGGAGGGGACAGATACGCAGTATTTT
14,-,TRBJ1-2,TRBV7-9,TRBD1,CASSFRDRNYGYTF,TGTGCCAGCAGCTTCAGGGACAGAAACTATGGCTACACCTTC
14,-,TRBJ1-1,TRBV18,TRBD1,CASSPRTGGTEAFF,TGTGCCAGCTCACCCCGGACAGGGGGAACTGAAGCTTTCTTT
17,-,TRBJ2-2,TRBV5-4,TRBD2,CASSSRLSGSETGELFF,TGTGCCAGCAGCTCCCGACTTAGCGGGAGCGAGACCGGGGAGCTGTTTTTT
13,-,TRBJ1-2,TRBV6-1,-,CASSDRQDPGYTF,TGTGCCAGCAGTGATAGACAGGACCCTGGCTACACCTTC
15,-,TRBJ2-3,TRBV10-2,TRBD1,CASSGTGGVADTQYF,TGCGCCAGCAGTGGGACAGGGGGCGTCGCAGATACGCAGTATTTT
16,-,TRBJ2-6,TRBV7-6,TRBD1,CASSQRQGAGANVLTF,TGTGCCAGCAGCCAAAGACAGGGCGCTGGGGCCAACGTCCTGACTTTC
14,-,TRBJ1-4,TRBV29-1,-,CSVGFTGLGEKLFF,TGCAGCGTTGGTTTTACAGGGCTAGGGGAAAAACTGTTTTTT
15,-,TRBJ2-1,TRBV6-5,TRBD2,CASSYGTSGNNEQFF,TGTGCCAGCAGTTACGGAACTAGCGGAAACAATGAGCAGTTCTTC
17,-,TRBJ2-2,TRBV7-3,-,CASSLSARTVNTGELFF,TGTGCCAGCAGCCTATCTGCCCGGACAGTGAACACCGGGGAGCTGTTTTTT
13,-,TRBJ2-7,TRBV11-2,-,CASSIAVSYEQYF,TGTGCCAGCAGCATCGCGGTTTCCTACGAGCAGTACTTC
15,-,TRBJ2-7,TRBV21-1,-,CASSNKQGRKYEQYF,TGTGCCAGCAGCAATAAACAGGGGCGAAAATACGAGCAGTACTTC
14,-,TRBJ1-6,TRBV7-9,-,CASSLGTGDSPLHF,TGTGCCAGCAGCTTAGGGACGGGGGATTCACCCCTCCACTTT
15,few,TRBJ1-4,TRBV5-6,-,CASSLDHRENEKLFF,TGTGCCAGCAGCTTGGACCACAGGGAGAATGAAAAACTGTTTTTT
14,-,TRBJ1-3,TRBV5-5,-,CASSLVVRGNTIYF,TGTGCCAGCAGCTTGGTCGTCCGGGGAAACACCATATATTTT
12,once,TRBJ1-5,TRBV10-1,-,CASSAGNQPQHF,TGCGCCAGCAGTGCCGGGAATCAGCCCCAGCATTTT
14,-,TRBJ2-1,TRBV10-3,-,CAIGQADPYNEQFF,TGTGCCATCGGGCAAGCAGACCCTTACAATGAGCAGTTCTTC
14,-,TRBJ1-1,TRBV7-2,TRBD1,CASSWDSMNTEAFF,TGTGCCAGCAGCTGGGACAGCATGAACACTGAAGCTTTCTTT
14,-,TRBJ1-1,TRBV3-1/TRBV3-2,-,CASSQQDMNTEAFF,TGTGCCAGCAGCCAACAGGATATGAACACTGAAGCTTTCTTT
14,-,TRBJ2-2,TRBV15,TRBD1,CATSGTANTGELFF,TGTGCCACCAGTGGGACAGCGAACACCGGGGAGCTGTTTTTT
15,-,TRBJ1-4,TRBV5-1,TRBD1,CASSQGTGGDEKLFF,TGCGCCAGCAGTCAAGGGACAGGGGGCGATGAAAAACTGTTTTTT
17,-,TRBJ2-1,TRBV12-5,TRBD2,CASAFGSVGLAIAEQFF,TGTGCTAGTGCGTTTGGATCCGTGGGACTAGCGATTGCTGAGCAGTTCTTC
13,once,TRBJ1-2,TRBV19,-,CASSTGGNYGYTF,TGTGCCAGTAGTACCGGCGGGAACTATGGCTACACCTTC
15,-,TRBJ2-2,TRBV7-2,-,CASSLGPRRAGELFF,TGTGCCAGCAGCTTAGGGCCTAGACGAGCCGGGGAGCTGTTTTTT
13,-,TRBJ2-5,TRBV28,-,CASSSPALETQYF,TGTGCCAGCAGTTCCCCCGCGCTAGAGACCCAGTACTTC
16,-,TRBJ2-3,TRBV24-1,-,CATSDNAQGSTDTQYF,TGTGCCACCAGTGATAACGCTCAGGGGAGCACAGATACGCAGTATTTT
13,-,TRBJ1-6,TRBV5-4,-,CASTGGGNSPLHF,TGTGCCAGCACCGGGGGGGGGAATTCACCCCTCCACTTT
14,-,TRBJ1-2,TRBV5-4,TRBD1,CASSLGTGEDPLPF,TGTGCCAGCAGCTTGGGTACAGGGGAAGACCCTTTACCCTTC
15,-,TRBJ2-5,TRBV7-2,TRBD1,CASSVDGTAQETQYF,TGTGCCAGCAGCGTGGACGGGACAGCCCAAGAGACCCAGTACTTC
14,few,TRBJ2-3,TRBV19,-,CASSIAGGTDTQYF,TGTGCCAGTAGTATAGCGGGGGGCACAGATACGCAGTATTTT
15,-,TRBJ2-1,TRBV19,TRBD2,CASSIGGGAYNEQFF,TGTGCCAGTAGTATAGGCGGGGGGGCTTACAATGAGCAGTTCTTC
16,-,TRBJ2-7,TRBV10-1,TRBD1,CASSGGQGGRSYEQYF,TGCGCCAGCAGCGGTGGACAGGGGGGCCGGTCCTACGAGCAGTACTTC
14,-,TRBJ1-5,TRBV5-5,TRBD1,CASSLRQGAQPQHF,TGTGCCAGCAGCTTGCGACAGGGGGCACAGCCCCAGCATTTT
13,-,TRBJ1-1,TRBV19,-,CASSTSGRTEAFF,TGTGCCAGTAGTACCTCAGGGAGGACTGAAGCTTTCTTT
12,-,TRBJ1-2,TRBV9,-,CASSQGVEGYTF,TGTGCCAGCAGCCAAGGGGTCGAGGGCTACACCTTC
15,-,TRBJ2-7,TRBV4-1,TRBD1,CASSQIPGTGSGQYF,TGCGCCAGCAGCCAGATCCCCGGGACAGGGAGCGGGCAGTACTTC
15,once,TRBJ2-5,TRBV4-1,TRBD2,CASSLGTSGSRTQYF,TGCGCCAGCAGCCTCGGGACTAGCGGGTCTCGGACCCAGTACTTC
19,-,TRBJ2-6,TRBV3-1/TRBV3-2,TRBD1,CASSQQPGQDYSGANVLTF,TGTGCCAGCAGCCAGCAGCCGGGACAGGACTACTCTGGGGCCAACGTCCTGACTTTC
14,-,TRBJ2-7,TRBV3-1/TRBV3-2,TRBD1,CASSPGTGVDEQYF,TGTGCCAGCAGCCCCGGGACAGGGGTTGACGAGCAGTACTTC
15,-,TRBJ1-6,TRBV7-9,TRBD1,CASSLVQGGYSPLHF,TGTGCCAGCAGCTTAGTACAGGGGGGGTACTCACCCCTCCACTTT
13,once,TRBJ1-2,TRBV19,-,CASSPSGMEGYTF,TGTGCCAGTAGTCCCTCAGGGATGGAGGGCTACACCTTC
13,-,TRBJ2-5,TRBV11-2,TRBD2,CASSRGGQETQYF,TGTGCCAGCAGCCGCGGGGGGCAAGAGACCCAGTACTTC
20,-,TRBJ2-6,TRBV3-1/TRBV3-2,TRBD2,CASSPFLGLAGGAGANVLTF,TGTGCCAGCAGCCCATTTCTAGGACTAGCGGGGGGGGCTGGGGCCAACGTCCTGACTTTC
12,-,TRBJ1-1,TRBV7-6,-,CASSQGNTEAFF,TGTGCCAGCAGCCAGGGGAACACTGAAGCTTTCTTT
14,-,TRBJ1-6,TRBV2,TRBD1,CASSEMTGGSPLHF,TGTGCCAGCAGTGAGATGACAGGGGGTTCACCCCTCCACTTT
16,-,TRBJ1-5,TRBV23-1,TRBD1,CASRGTGCDGNQPQHF,TGCGCCAGCAGGGGGACAGGCTGTGATGGCAATCAGCCCCAGCATTTT
12,few,TRBJ2-7,TRBV5-4,-,CASSLGSSQQYF,TGTGCCAGCAGCTTAGGGAGCTCCCAGCAGTACTTC
15,once,TRBJ2-1,TRBV7-3,TRBD2,CASSRLVAGTDEQFF,TGTGCCAGCAGTCGGTTGGTAGCGGGAACCGATGAGCAGTTCTTC
15,-,TRBJ1-2,TRBV5-4,TRBD1,CASSSVEGADYGYTF,TGTGCCAGCAGCTCGGTGGAGGGGGCAGACTATGGCTACACCTTC
18,-,TRBJ2-3,TRBV7-6,TRBD2,CASSLPTGLAGVADTQYF,TGTGCCAGCAGCTTACCCACCGGACTAGCGGGAGTGGCAGATACGCAGTATTTT
16,-,TRBJ1-4,TRBV2,-,CASKSGPPGANEKLFF,TGTGCCAGCAAGTCCGGCCCCCCGGGAGCTAATGAAAAACTGTTTTTT
15,-,TRBJ2-1,TRBV5-1,-,CASSSRQVNYNEQFF,TGCGCCAGCAGCTCCCGACAGGTGAACTACAATGAGCAGTTCTTC
14,-,TRBJ2-3,TRBV5-1,-,CASSFPTATDTQYF,TGCGCCAGCAGCTTTCCGACAGCCACAGATACGCAGTATTTT